Reported below is one T cell receptor beta chain. Its antigen is unidentified. The J segment lost 1 base and the V segment lost 4 bases, leaving 10 bases of the junction unmatched. Germline assignment: CDR1 MNHEY and CDR2 SVGAGI. The CDR3 sequence is 17 residues long. This record comes from a study of post-analysis software for immune sequencing data. Broader study findings: Controls had significantly higher normalized Chao1 diversity than multiple sclerosis patients. Patients had higher frequencies than controls of four to six TRBV segments, including TRBV5-6, TRBV5-1 and TRBV20-1. Same-batch preparations were strongly co-clustered by F measure.

Unique-molecular-identifier-tagged TCR beta cDNA libraries were used. cDNA molecules numbering about half a million came from roughly 1 to 10 million T cells. TCRdb redid the calling of the PCR reads with MiXCR, one entry per CDR3 protein. The data hold 350,000 to 500,000 distinct CDR3 sequences, with more than 30% observed a single time. The sequenced material came from blood. The rearrangement links TRBV6-5 to TRBJ2-5; TRBD2 matches 9 bases. The sequence came from a girl under 10 years old with multiple sclerosis. The CDR3 here is CASSSNLAGSPQETQYF. CDR3 in DNA: TGTGCCAGCAGTTCCAACCTAGCGGGGAGCCCCCAAGAGACCCAGTACTTC.